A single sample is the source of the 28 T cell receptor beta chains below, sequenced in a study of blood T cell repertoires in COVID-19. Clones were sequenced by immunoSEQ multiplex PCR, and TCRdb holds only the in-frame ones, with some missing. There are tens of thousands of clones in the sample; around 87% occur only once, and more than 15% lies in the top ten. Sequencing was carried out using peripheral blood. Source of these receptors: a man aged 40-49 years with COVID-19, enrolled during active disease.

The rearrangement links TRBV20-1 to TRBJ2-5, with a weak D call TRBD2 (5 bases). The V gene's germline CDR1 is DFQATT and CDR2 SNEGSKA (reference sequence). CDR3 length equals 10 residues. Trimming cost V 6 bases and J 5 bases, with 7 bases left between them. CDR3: CSAKRETQYF. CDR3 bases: TGCAGTGCAAAGCGGGAGACCCAGTACTTC.

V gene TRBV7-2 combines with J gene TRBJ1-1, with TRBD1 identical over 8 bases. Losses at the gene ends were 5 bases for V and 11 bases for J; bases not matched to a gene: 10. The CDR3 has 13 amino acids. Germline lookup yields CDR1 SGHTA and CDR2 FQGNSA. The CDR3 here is CASSTGQGLVAFF. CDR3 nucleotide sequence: TGTGCCAGCAGCACCGGACAGGGTTTGGTCGCTTTCTTT. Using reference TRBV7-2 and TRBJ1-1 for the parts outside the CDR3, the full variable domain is GAGVSQSPSNKVTEKGKDVELRCDPISGHTALYWYRQSLGQGLEFLIYFQGNSAPDKSGLPSDRFSAERTGGSVSTLTIQRTQQEDSAVYLCASSTGQGLVAFFGQGTRLTVV.

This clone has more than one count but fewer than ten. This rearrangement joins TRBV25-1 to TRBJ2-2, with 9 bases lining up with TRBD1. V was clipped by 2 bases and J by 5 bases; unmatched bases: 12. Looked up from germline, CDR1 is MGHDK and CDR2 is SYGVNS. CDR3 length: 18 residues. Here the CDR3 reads CASSERGPGTGWTGELFF. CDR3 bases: TGTGCCAGCAGTGAAAGGGGTCCCGGGACAGGGTGGACCGGGGAGCTGTTTTTT.

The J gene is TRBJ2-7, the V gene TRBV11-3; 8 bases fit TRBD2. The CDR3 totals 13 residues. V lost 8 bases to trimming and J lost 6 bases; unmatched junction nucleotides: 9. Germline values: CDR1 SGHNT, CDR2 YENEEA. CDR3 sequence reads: CASSGGSNREQYF. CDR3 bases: TGTGCCAGCTCGGGGGGGAGTAACCGCGAGCAGTACTTC.

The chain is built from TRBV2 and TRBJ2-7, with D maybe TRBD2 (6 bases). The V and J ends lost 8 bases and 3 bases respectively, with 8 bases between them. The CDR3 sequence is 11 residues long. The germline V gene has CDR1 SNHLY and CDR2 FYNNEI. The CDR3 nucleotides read TGTGCCAGCCGCGGGAACTACGAGCAGTACTTC. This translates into CASRGNYEQYF. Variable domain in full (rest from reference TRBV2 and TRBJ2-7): EPEVTQTPSHQVTQMGQEVILRCVPISNHLYFYWYRQILGQKVEFLVSFYNNEISEKSEIFDDQFSVERPDGSNFTLKIRSTKLEDSAMYFCASRGNYEQYFGPGTRLTVT.

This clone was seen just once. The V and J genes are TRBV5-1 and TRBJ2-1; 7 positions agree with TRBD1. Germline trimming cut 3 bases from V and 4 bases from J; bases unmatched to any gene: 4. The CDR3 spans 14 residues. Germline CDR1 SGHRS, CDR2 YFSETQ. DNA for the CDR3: TGCGCCAGCAGCTCGCGGACAGGATACAATGAGCAGTTCTTC. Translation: CASSSRTGYNEQFF.

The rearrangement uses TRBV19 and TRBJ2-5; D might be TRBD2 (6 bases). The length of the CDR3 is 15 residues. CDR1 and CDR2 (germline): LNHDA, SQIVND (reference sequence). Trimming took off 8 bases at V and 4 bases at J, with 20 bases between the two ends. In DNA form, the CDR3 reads TGTGCCAGTTCCCCCCAGCGGGTTAAGGGAGAGACCCAGTACTTC. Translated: CASSPQRVKGETQYF. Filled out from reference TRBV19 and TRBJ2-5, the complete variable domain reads DGGITQSPKYLFRKEGQNVTLSCEQNLNHDAMYWYRQDPGQGLRLIYYSQIVNDFQKGDIAEGYSVSREKKESFPLTVTSAQKNPTAFYLCASSPQRVKGETQYFGPGTRLLVL.

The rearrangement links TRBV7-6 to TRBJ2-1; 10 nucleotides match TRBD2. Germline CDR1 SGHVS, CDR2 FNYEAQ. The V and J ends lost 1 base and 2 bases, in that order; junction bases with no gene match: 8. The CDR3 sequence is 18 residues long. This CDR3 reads CASSLGAGGPRTYNEQFF. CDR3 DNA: TGTGCCAGCAGCTTAGGAGCGGGGGGGCCGAGGACCTACAATGAGCAGTTCTTC. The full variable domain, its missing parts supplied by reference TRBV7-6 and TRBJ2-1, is GAGVSQSPRYKVTKRGQDVALRCDPISGHVSLYWYRQALGQGPEFLTYFNYEAQQDKSGLPNDRFSAERPEGSISTLTIQRTEQRDSAMYRCASSLGAGGPRTYNEQFFGPGTRLTVL.

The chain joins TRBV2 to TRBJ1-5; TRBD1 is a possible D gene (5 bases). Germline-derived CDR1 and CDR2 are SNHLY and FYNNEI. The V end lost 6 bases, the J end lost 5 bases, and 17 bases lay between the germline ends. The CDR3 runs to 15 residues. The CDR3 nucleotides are TGTGCCAGCAGGAAGGGGTTCAGGGTTGATCAGCCCCAGCATTTT. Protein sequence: CASRKGFRVDQPQHF.

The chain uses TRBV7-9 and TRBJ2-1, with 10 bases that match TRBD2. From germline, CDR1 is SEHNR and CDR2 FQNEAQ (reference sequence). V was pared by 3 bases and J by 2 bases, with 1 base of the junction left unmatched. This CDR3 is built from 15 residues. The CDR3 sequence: CASSFLAGAYNEQFF. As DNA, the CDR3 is TGTGCCAGCAGCTTCCTAGCGGGGGCCTACAATGAGCAGTTCTTC. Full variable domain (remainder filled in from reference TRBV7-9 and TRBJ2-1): DTGVSQNPRHKITKRGQNVTFRCDPISEHNRLYWYRQTLGQGPEFLTYFQNEAQLEKSRLLSDRFSAERPKGSFSTLEIQRTEQGDSAMYLCASSFLAGAYNEQFFGPGTRLTVL.

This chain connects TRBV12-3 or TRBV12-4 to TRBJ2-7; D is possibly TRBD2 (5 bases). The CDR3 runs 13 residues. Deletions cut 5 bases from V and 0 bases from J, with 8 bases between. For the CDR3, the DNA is TGTGCCAGCAGTGCCAGCGGCTCCTACGAGCAGTACTTC. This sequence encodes CASSASGSYEQYF.

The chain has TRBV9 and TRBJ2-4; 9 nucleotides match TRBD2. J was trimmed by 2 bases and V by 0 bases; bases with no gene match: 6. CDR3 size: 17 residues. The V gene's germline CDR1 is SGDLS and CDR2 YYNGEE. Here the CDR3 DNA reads TGTGCCAGCAGCGTAGAAGCAGCGGGGGGCTCCAAAAACATTCAGTACTTC. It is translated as CASSVEAAGGSKNIQYF.

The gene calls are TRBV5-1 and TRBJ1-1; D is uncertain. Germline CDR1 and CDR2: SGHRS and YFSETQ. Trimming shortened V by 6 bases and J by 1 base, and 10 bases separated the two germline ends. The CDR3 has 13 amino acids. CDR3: CASNPSGNTEAFF. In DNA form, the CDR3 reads TGCGCCAGCAACCCTTCGGGGAACACTGAAGCTTTCTTT.

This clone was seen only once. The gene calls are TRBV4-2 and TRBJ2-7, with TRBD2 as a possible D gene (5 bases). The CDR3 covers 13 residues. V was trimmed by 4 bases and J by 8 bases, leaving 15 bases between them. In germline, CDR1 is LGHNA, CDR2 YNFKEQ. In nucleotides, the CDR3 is TGTGCCAGCAGCCCCAACCAAGGGAGTAAGCAGTACTTC. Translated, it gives CASSPNQGSKQYF.

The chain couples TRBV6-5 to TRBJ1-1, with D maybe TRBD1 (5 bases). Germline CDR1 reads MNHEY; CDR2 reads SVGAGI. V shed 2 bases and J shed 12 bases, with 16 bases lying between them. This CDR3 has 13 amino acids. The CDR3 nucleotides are TGTGCCAGCAGTTACGAGGACGGGGGGAGAACTTTCTTT. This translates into CASSYEDGGRTFF.

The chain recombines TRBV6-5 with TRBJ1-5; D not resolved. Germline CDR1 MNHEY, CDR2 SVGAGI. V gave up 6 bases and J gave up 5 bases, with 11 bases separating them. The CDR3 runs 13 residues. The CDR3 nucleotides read TGTGCCAGCAGCGGAGGCGGTTATCAGCCCCAGCATTTT. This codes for CASSGGGYQPQHF.

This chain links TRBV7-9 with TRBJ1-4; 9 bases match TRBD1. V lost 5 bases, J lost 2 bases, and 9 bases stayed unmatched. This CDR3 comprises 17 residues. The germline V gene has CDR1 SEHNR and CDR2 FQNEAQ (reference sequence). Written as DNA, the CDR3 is TGTGCCAGCAGCCCGCCGGGACAGGGTAATACTAATGAAAAACTGTTTTTT. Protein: CASSPPGQGNTNEKLFF.

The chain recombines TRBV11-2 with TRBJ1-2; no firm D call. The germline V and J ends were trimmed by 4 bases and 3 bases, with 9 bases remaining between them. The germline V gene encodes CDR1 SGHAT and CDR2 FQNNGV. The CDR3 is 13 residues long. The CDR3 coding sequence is TGTGCCAGCAGCTCCGCCCGGGACTATGGCTACACCTTC. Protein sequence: CASSSARDYGYTF. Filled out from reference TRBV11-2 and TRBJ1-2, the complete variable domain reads EAGVAQSPRYKIIEKRQSVAFWCNPISGHATLYWYQQILGQGPKLLIQFQNNGVVDDSQLPKDRFSAERLKGVDSTLKIQPAKLEDSAVYLCASSSARDYGYTFGSGTRLTVV.

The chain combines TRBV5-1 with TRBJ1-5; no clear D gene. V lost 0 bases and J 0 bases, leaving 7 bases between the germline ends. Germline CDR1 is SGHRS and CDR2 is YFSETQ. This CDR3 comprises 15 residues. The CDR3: CASSLDGDSNQPQHF. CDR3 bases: TGCGCCAGCAGCTTGGACGGGGATAGCAATCAGCCCCAGCATTTT.

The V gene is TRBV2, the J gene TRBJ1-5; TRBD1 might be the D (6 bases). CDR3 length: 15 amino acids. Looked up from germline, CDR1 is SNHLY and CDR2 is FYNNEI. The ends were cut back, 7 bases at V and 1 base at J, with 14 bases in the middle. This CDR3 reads CASTYQGNSNQPQHF. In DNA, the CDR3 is TGTGCCAGCACCTACCAGGGGAACAGCAATCAGCCCCAGCATTTT. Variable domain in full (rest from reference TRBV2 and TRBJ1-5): EPEVTQTPSHQVTQMGQEVILRCVPISNHLYFYWYRQILGQKVEFLVSFYNNEISEKSEIFDDQFSVERPDGSNFTLKIRSTKLEDSAMYFCASTYQGNSNQPQHFGDGTRLSIL.

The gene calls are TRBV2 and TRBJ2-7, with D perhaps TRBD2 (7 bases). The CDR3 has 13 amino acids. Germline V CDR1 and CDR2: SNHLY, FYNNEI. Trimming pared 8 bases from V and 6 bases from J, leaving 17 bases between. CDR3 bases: TGTGCCAGCGCCACTCGGGGGGCTAGCGAGCAGTACTTC. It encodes CASATRGASEQYF.

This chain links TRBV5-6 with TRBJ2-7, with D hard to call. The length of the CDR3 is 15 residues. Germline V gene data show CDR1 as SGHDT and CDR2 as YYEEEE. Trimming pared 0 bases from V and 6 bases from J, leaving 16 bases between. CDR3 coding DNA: TGTGCCAGCAGCTTGGCCGGCGGCGCCGGTCGCGAGCAGTACTTC. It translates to CASSLAGGAGREQYF.

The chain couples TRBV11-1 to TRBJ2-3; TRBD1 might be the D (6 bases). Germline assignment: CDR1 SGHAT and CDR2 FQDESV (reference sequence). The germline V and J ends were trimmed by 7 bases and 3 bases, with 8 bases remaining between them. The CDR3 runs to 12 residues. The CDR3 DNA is TGTGCCAGCACCCAGGGGACAGATACGCAGTATTTT. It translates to CASTQGTDTQYF. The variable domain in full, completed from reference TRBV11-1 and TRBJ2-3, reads EAEVAQSPRYKITEKSQAVAFWCDPISGHATLYWYRQILGQGPELLVQFQDESVVDDSQLPKDRFSAERLKGVDSTLKIQPAELGDSAMYLCASTQGTDTQYFGPGTRLTVL.

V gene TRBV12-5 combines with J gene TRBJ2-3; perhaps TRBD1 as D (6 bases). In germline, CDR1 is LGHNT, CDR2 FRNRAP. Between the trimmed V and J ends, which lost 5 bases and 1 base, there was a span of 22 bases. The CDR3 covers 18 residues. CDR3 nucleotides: TGTGCTAGTGGTCAGGGACCGAAGGGGGTAACAGGCACAGATACGCAGTATTTT. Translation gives CASGQGPKGVTGTDTQYF. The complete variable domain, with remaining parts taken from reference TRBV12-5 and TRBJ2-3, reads DARVTQTPRHKVTEMGQEVTMRCQPILGHNTVFWYRQTMMQGLELLAYFRNRAPLDDSGMPKDRFSAEMPDATLATLKIQPSEPRDSAVYFCASGQGPKGVTGTDTQYFGPGTRLTVL.

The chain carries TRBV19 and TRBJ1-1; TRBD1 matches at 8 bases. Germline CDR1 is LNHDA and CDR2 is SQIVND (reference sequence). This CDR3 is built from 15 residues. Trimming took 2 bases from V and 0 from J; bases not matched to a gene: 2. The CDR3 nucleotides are TGTGCCAGTAGTATATCGGGACAGGTGAACACTGAAGCTTTCTTT. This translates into CASSISGQVNTEAFF.

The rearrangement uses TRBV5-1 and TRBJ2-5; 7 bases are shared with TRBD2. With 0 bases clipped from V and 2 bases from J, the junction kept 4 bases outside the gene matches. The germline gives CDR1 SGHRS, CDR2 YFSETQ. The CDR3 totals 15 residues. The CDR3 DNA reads TGCGCCAGCAGCTTGGGCGCGGGGGTTCAAGAGACCCAGTACTTC. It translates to CASSLGAGVQETQYF. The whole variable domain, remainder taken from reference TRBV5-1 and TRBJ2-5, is KAGVTQTPRYLIKTRGQQVTLSCSPISGHRSVSWYQQTPGQGLQFLFEYFSETQRNKGNFPGRFSGRQFSNSRSEMNVSTLELGDSALYLCASSLGAGVQETQYFGPGTRLLVL.

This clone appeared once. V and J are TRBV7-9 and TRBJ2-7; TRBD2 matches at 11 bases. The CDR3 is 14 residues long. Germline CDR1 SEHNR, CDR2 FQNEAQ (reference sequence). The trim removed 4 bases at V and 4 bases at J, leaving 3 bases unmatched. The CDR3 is CASSSTSGGYEQYF. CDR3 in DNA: TGTGCCAGCAGCTCCACTAGCGGGGGATACGAGCAGTACTTC.

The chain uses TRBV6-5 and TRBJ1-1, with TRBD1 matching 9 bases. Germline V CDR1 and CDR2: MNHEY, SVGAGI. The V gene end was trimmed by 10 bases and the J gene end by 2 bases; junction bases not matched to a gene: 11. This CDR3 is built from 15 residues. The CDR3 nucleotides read TGTGCCACCAGAAACTTACAGGGGGCAAACACTGAAGCTTTCTTT. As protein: CATRNLQGANTEAFF.